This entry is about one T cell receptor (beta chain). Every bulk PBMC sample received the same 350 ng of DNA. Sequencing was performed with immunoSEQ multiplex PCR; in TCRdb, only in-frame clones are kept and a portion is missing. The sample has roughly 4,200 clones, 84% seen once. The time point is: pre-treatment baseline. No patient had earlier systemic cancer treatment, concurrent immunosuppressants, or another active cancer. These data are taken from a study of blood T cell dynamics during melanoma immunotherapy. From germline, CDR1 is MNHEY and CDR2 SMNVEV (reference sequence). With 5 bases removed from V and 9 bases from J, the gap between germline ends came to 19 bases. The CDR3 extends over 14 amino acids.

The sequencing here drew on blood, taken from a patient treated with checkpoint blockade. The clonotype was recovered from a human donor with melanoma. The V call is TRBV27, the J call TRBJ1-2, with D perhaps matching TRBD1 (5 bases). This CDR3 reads CASSQQRGGWSYTF. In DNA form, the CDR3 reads TGTGCCAGCAGTCAACAACGGGGGGGTTGGAGCTACACCTTC.